This is a list of T cell receptor beta chains from one sample in a study of monozygotic twins with inflammatory bowel disease. Reprocessing the 5' RACE reads, TCRdb reports a single entry for every CDR3 protein and omits DNA. Found here are over 200,000 distinct CDR3 sequences; the top ten clones hold roughly 8%. Sequenced: blood. All receptors come from a human donor with ulcerative colitis or Crohn's disease, or a healthy co-twin of an affected twin (not recorded which). Both conserved end residues are part of each CDR3. Fields, in order: V gene, J gene, CDR3 protein.

>TRBV29-1|TRBJ2-2
CSVGSGGNTGELFF
>TRBV5-1|TRBJ2-3
CASSFTSGSTDTQYF
>TRBV5-1|TRBJ2-5
CASSLAGKGETQYF
>TRBV4-3|TRBJ1-6
CASSQGRDRASPLHF
>TRBV5-1|TRBJ2-2
CASSLGSGDTGELFF
>TRBV18|TRBJ2-7
CASSATSGYEQYF
>TRBV6-4|TRBJ2-3
CASSDRDRATDTQYF
>TRBV7-9|TRBJ2-1
CASSFQTNEQFF
>TRBV20-1|TRBJ2-7
CSAHKSWTEQYF
>TRBV5-4|TRBJ1-2
CASSGGQRLNYGYTF
>TRBV14|TRBJ2-1
CASSPVVAGFYNEQFF
>TRBV18|TRBJ2-7
CASSRRDVAYEQYF
>TRBV2|TRBJ2-7
CALGGGTYEQYF
>TRBV7-2|TRBJ1-3
CASSRQGQGNTIYF
>TRBV9|TRBJ1-1
CASSVGGGAQAEAFF
>TRBV10-3|TRBJ2-5
CAISATSGGAPETQYF
>TRBV3-1|TRBJ2-1
CASSQGRGWIEQFF
>TRBV7-2|TRBJ2-4
CASSTTGYIQYF
>TRBV4-1|TRBJ2-5
CASSQRGGLQETQYF
>TRBV28|TRBJ2-5
CASSYRGLIQETQYF
>TRBV12-3/TRBV12-4|TRBJ2-5
CASSSRDRRETQYF
>TRBV10-3|TRBJ2-3
CAISESTGGTDTQYF
>TRBV18|TRBJ2-1
CASSPGQGIRSGEQFF
>TRBV4-1|TRBJ2-4
CASSQVLGAGAKNIQYF
>TRBV5-1|TRBJ2-1
CASSPTTGAGYNEQFF
>TRBV4-2|TRBJ2-5
CASSQGADRETQYF
>TRBV20-1|TRBJ1-4
CSAPSPVTVNEKLFF
>TRBV4-1|TRBJ2-7
CASSQEIGEQYF
>TRBV20-1|TRBJ2-3
CSATLGTDTQYF
>TRBV4-2|TRBJ1-5
CASSQGTASNQPQHF
>TRBV29-1|TRBJ2-2
CSVEQGYTGELFF
>TRBV6-5|TRBJ2-1
CASSYSGGIYNEQFF
>TRBV7-2|TRBJ1-5
CASSPLVNQPQHF
>TRBV20-1|TRBJ1-6
CSAPAGWGNSPLHF
>TRBV5-1|TRBJ2-5
CASSFWVGETQYF
>TRBV18|TRBJ2-1
CASSLYRDRVYNEQFF
>TRBV6-1|TRBJ2-4
CASSEQGFKNIQYF
>TRBV7-3|TRBJ1-5
CASSLTKGQPQHF
>TRBV6-1|TRBJ1-4
CASTLQGQITNEKLYF
>TRBV28|TRBJ2-7
CASSLGGPGPLEQYF
>TRBV7-2|TRBJ2-7
CASSFRQGAYEQYF
>TRBV7-8|TRBJ1-5
CASSSRDRVYSNQPQHF
>TRBV20-1|TRBJ2-3
CRALGAGAGTDTQYF
>TRBV25-1|TRBJ2-2
CASSSTGVFHTGELFF
>TRBV7-2|TRBJ2-5
CASSLSGQGYEETQYF
>TRBV11-2|TRBJ1-1
CASSLPLAGGGKNTEAFF
>TRBV18|TRBJ1-2
CASSPTAGQGDGYTF
>TRBV12-3/TRBV12-4|TRBJ2-7
CASRGQGSYEQYF
>TRBV9|TRBJ2-3
CASSVPPGAGRPDTQYF
>TRBV4-3|TRBJ2-3
CASSQEDRVRDTQYF